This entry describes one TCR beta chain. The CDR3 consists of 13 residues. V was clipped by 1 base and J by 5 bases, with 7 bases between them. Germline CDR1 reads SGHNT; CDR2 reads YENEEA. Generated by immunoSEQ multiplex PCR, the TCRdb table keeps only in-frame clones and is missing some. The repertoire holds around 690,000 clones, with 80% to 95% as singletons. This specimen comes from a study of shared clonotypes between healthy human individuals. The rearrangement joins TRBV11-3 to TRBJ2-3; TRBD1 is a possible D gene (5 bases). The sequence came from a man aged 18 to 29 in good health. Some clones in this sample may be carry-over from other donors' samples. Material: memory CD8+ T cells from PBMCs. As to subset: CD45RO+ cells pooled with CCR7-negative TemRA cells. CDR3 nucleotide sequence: TGTGCCAGCAGCTTAGCCCAGGGAGATACGCAGTATTTT. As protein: CASSLAQGDTQYF.